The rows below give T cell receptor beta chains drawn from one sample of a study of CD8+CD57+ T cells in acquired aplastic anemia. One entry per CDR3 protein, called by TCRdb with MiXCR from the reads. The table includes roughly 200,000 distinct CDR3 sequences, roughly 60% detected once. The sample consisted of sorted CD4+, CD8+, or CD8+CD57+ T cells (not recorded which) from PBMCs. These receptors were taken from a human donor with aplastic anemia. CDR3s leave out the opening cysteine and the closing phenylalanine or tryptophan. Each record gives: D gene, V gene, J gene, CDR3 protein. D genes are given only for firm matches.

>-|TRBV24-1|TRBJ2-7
ATRTSGY
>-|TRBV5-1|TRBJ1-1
ASSLGSWGAGEAF
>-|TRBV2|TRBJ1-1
ASTSNTGATEAF
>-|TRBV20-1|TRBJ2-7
SAVGSFYEQY
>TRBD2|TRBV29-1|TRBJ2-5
SVRGGDLRGPQY
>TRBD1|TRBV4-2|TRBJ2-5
ASSSPGQGRETQY
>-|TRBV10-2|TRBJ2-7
ASSESLPDYEQY
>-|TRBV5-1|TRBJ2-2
ASSGGVLADTGELF
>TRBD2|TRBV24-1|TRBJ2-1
ATSDLRAGVGYNEQF
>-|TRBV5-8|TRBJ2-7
AILRASYEQY
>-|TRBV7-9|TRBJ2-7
ASIPSGGKTYEQY
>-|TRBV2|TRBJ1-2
ASLWLGYT
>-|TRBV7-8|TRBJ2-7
ASSAGTGDEQY
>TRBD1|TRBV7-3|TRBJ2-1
ASSPPGQANEQF
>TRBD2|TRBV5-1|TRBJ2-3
ASSLVPAGVTDTQY
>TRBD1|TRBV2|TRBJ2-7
ASNPTGAGSYEQY
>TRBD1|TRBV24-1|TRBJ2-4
ATSDWDRGDIQY
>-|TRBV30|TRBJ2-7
AWSVGGGEQY
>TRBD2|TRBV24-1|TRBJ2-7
ATSEGLAGAHEQY
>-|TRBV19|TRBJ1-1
ASSNRAPMTEAF
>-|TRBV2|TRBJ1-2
ASSPQDLSFYGYT
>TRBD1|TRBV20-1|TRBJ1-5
SAPGQGAQPQH
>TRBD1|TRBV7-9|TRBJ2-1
ASSPSQSGDRARQF
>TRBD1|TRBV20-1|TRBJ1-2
SAVGTGRGYT
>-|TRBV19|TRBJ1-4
ASRMAGSTNEKLF
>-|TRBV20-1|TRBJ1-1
SAGRGPLNTEAF
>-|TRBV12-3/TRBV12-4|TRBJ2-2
ASSRLDRSGELF
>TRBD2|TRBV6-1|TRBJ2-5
ASRPTGGGETQY
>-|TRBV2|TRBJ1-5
ASTFAGNQPQH
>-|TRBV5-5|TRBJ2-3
ASSPGAGGDTQY
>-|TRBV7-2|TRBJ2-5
ASSFDRVETQY
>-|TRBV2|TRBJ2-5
ASSVLGEVETQY
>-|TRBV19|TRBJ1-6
ASSIMAQNLRRPLH
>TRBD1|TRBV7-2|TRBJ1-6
ASSTSRQGRNSPLH
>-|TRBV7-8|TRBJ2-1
ASSLRGSGTYNEQF
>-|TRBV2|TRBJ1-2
ASSGDIGYT
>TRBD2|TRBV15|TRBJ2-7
ATSVQGGRFYEQY
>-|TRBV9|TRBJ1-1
ASSVATEASAEAF
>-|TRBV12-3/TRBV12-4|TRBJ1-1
ASSILQGVDTEAF
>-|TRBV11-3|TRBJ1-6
ASSLGGEPYNSPLH
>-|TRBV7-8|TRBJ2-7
ASSLDLSSYEQY
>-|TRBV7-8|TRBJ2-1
ASSFYSGPVYNEQF